This T cell receptor beta chain emerged from a study of cytomegalovirus exposure and HLA in healthy donors. The study, taken as a whole, reports: Sequencing probably produced one cluster of sequence variants that were highly shared. A previous analysis found most TCR beta V segments productive roughly 90% or roughly 30% of the time. TCR sequences were mostly rare, though some public TCRs occurred in many donors.

As concerns this clone: As yet, its antigen is unknown.

PCR used 60 Vbeta primers and 13 Jbeta primers. Measured with immunoSEQ multiplex PCR; TCRdb has only the in-frame clones, and not every one. Among more than 95,000 clones listed, just under 75% were seen once. CDR1 MGHRA and CDR2 YSYEKL come from the germline V gene. V was clipped by 1 base and J by 6 bases, with 15 bases between them. This CDR3 spans 15 amino acids. This clonotype was sampled from a man aged 60 to 69 in good health and CMV-seropositive. Sequencing was carried out using PBMCs. The chain recombines TRBV4-1 with TRBJ1-1, with D unresolved. CDR3 sequence (DNA): TGCGCCAGCAGCCAAGTAAGAACCTTGGGCCCTGAAGCTTTCTTT. This translates into CASSQVRTLGPEAFF.